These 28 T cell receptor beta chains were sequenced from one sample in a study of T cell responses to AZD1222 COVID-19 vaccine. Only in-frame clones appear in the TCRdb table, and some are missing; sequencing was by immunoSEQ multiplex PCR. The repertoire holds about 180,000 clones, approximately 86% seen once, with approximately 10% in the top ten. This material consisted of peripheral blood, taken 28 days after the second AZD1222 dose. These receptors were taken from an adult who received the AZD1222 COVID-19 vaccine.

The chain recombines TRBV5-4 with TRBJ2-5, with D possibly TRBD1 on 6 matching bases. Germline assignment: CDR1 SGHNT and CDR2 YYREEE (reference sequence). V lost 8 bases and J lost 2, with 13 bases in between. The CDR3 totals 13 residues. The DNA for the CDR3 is TGTGCCAGTTCCGGACAGCGGCAAGAGACCCAGTACTTC. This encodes CASSGQRQETQYF.

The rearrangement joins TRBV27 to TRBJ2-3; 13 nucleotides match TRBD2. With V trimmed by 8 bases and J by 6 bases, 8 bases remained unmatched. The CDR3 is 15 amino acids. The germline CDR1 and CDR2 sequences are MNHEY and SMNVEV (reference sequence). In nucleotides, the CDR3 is TGTGCCAGCTCCTCCGGGACTAGCGGGGTTGATACGCAGTATTTT. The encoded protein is CASSSGTSGVDTQYF.

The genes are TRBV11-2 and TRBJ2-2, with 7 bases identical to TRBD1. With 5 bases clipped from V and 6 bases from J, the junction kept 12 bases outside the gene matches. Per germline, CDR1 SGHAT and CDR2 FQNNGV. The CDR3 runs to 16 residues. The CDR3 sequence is CASSDNEGQRSGELFF. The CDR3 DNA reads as TGTGCCAGCAGCGATAATGAGGGACAGAGATCCGGGGAGCTGTTTTTT.

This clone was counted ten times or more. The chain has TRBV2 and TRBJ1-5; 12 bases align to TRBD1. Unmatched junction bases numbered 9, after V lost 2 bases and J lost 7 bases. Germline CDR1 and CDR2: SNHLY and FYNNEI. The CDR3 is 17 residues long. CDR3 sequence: CASSELVGTGGGQPQHF. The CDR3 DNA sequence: TGTGCCAGCAGTGAACTAGTGGGGACAGGGGGCGGACAGCCCCAGCATTTT.

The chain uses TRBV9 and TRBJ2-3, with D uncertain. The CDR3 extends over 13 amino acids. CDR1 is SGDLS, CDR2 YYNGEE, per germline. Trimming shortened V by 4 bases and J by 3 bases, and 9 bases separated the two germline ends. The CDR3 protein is CASSPRLTDTQYF. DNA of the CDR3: TGTGCCAGCAGCCCGCGACTTACAGATACGCAGTATTTT.

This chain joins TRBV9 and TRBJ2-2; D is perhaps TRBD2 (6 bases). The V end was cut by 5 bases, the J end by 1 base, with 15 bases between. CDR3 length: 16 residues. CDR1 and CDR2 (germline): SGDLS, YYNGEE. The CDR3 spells CASSFPGRGNTGELFF. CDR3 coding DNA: TGTGCCAGCAGTTTTCCCGGGCGGGGGAACACCGGGGAGCTGTTTTTT. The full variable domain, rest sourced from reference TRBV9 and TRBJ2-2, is DSGVTQTPKHLITATGQRVTLRCSPRSGDLSVYWYQQSLDQGLQFLIQYYNGEERAKGNILERFSAQQFPDLHSELNLSSLELGDSALYFCASSFPGRGNTGELFFGEGSRLTVL.

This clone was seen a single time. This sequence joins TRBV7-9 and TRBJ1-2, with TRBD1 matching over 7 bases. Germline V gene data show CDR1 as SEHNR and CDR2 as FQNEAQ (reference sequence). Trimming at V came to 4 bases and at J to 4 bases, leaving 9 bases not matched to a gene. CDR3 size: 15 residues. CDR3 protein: CASSSSRDRVYGYTF. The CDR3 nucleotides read TGTGCCAGCAGCTCCAGCCGCGACAGGGTCTATGGCTACACCTTC.

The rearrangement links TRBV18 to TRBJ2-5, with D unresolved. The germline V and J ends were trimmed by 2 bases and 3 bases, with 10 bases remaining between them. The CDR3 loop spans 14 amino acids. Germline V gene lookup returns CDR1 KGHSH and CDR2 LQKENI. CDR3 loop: CASSPSLVEETQYF. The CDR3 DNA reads TGTGCCAGCTCACCATCCCTGGTGGAAGAGACCCAGTACTTC.

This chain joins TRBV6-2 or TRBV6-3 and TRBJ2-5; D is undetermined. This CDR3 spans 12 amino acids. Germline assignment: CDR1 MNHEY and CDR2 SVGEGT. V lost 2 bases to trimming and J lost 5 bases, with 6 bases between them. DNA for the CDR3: TGTGCCAGCAGTTACCCCCCGGAGACCCAGTACTTC. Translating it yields CASSYPPETQYF.

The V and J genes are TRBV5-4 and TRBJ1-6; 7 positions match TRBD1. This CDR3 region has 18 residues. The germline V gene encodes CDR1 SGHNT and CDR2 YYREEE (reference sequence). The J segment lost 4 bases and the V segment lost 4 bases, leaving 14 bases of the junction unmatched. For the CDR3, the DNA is TGTGCCAGCAGCAAAGGGGGTCGGGACAGTCAGTATAATTCACCCCTCCACTTT. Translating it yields CASSKGGRDSQYNSPLHF.

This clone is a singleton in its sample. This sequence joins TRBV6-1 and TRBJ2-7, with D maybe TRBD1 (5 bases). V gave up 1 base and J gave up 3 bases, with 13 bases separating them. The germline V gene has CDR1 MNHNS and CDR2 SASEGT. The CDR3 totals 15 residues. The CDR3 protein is CASSEGGRRDYEQYF. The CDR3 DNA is TGTGCCAGCAGTGAAGGGGGCCGGAGAGACTACGAGCAGTACTTC.

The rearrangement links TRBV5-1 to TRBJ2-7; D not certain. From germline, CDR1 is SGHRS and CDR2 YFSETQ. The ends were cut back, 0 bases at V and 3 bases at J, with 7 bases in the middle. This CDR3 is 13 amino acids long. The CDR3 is CASSLEGIYEQYF. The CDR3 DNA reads TGCGCCAGCAGCTTGGAAGGGATCTACGAGCAGTACTTC.

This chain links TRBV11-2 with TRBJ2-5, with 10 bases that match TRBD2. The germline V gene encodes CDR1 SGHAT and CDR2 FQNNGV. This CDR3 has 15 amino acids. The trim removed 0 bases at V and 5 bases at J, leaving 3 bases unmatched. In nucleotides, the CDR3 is TGTGCCAGCAGCTTAGATCTAGCGGGGGATGAGACCCAGTACTTC. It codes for CASSLDLAGDETQYF.

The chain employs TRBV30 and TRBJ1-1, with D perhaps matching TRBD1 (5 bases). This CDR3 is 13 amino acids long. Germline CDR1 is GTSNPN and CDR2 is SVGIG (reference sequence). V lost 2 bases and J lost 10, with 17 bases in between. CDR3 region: CAWSLGGAAGAFF. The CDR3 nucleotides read TGTGCCTGGAGTCTCGGAGGGGCCGCAGGAGCTTTCTTT.

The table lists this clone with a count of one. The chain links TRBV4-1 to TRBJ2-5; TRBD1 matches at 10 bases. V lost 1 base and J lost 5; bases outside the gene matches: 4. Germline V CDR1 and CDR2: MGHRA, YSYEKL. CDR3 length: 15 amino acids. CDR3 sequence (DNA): TGCGCCAGCAGCCAAGGACAGGGGGCGGAGGAGACCCAGTACTTC. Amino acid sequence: CASSQGQGAEETQYF.

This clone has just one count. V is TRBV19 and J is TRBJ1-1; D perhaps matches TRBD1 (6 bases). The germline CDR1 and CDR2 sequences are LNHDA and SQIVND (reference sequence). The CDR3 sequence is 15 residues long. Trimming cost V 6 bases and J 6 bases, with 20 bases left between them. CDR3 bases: TGTGCCAGTAGCTCCCTCGGAGGGGCAGGGGCTGAAGCTTTCTTT. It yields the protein CASSSLGGAGAEAFF.

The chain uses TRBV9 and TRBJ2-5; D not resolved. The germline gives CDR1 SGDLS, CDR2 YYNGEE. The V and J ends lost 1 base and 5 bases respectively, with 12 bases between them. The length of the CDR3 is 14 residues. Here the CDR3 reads CASSVIVAIETQYF. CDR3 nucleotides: TGTGCCAGCAGCGTAATAGTAGCAATTGAGACCCAGTACTTC.

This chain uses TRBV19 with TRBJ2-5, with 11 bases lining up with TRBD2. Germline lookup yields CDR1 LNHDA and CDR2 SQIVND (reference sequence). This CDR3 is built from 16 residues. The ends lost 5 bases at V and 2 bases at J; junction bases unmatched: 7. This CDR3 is CASSVVTSGGQETQYF. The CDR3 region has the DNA TGTGCCAGTAGTGTAGTAACTAGCGGGGGACAAGAGACCCAGTACTTC.

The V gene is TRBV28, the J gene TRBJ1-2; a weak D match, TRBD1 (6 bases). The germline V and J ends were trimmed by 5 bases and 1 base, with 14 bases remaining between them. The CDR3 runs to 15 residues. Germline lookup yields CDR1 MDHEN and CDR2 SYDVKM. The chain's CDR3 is CASSLTGLHNYGYTF. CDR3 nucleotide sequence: TGTGCCAGCAGTCTCACAGGGCTTCATAACTATGGCTACACCTTC.

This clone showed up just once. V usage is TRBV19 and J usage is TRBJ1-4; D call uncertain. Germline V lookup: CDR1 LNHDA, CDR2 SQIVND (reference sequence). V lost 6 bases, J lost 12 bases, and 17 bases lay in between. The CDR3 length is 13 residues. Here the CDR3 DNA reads TGTGCCAGTAGCCTAACCAACAGTTATGAACTGTTTTTT. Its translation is CASSLTNSYELFF.

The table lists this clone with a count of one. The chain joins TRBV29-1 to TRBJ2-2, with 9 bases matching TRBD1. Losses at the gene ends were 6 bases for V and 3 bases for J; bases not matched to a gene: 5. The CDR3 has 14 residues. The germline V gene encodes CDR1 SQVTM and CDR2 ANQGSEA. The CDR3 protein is CSVHGQGHTGELFF. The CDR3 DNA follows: TGCAGCGTACACGGACAGGGGCACACCGGGGAGCTGTTTTTT.

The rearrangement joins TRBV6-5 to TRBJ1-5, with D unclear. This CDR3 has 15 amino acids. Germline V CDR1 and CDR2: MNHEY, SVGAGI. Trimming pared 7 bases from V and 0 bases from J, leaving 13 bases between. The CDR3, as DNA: TGTGCCAGCACCATTGACACAGCTAGCAATCAGCCCCAGCATTTT. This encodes CASTIDTASNQPQHF.

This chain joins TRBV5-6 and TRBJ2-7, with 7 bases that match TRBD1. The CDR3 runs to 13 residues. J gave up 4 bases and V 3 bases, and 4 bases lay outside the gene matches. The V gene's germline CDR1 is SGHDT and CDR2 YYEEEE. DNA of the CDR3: TGTGCCAGCAGCTCTCAGGGGGTGTACGAGCAGTACTTC. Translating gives CASSSQGVYEQYF.

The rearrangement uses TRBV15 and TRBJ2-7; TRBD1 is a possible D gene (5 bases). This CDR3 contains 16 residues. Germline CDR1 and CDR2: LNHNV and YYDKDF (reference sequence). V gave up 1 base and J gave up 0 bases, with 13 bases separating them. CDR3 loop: CATSRGTRQRSYEQYF. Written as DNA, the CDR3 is TGTGCCACCAGCAGAGGGACCAGACAGCGCTCCTACGAGCAGTACTTC.

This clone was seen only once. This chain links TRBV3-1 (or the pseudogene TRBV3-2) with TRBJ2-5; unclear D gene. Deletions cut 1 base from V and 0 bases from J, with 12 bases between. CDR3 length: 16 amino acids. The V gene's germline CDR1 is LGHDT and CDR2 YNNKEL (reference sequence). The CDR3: CASSQASVGYQETQYF. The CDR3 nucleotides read TGTGCCAGCAGCCAAGCATCAGTGGGTTACCAAGAGACCCAGTACTTC.

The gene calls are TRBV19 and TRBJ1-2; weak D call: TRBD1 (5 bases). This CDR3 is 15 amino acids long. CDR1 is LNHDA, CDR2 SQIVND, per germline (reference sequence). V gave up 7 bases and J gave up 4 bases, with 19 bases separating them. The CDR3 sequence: CASNDVDSYRYGYTF. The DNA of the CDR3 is TGTGCCAGTAACGATGTTGACAGCTATCGCTATGGCTACACCTTC.

CDR3 in DNA: TGCGCCAGCAGTCAAAGTCCGGCCCCTAGGTCCTATGGCTACACCTTC. It is translated as CASSQSPAPRSYGYTF. The chain employs TRBV23-1 and TRBJ1-2; D ambiguous. TRBV23-1 is designated an ORF whose function remains uncertain. The CDR3 is made up of 16 amino acids. V lost 2 bases and J 4 bases, leaving 17 bases between the germline ends.

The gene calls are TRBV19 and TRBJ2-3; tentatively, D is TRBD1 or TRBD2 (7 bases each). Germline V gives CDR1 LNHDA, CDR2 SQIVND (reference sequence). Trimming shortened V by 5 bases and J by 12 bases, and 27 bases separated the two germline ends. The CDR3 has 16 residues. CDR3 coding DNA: TGTGCCAGTAGTGCTCAACAGGGGATGGGGACTAATGATCAGTATTTT. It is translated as CASSAQQGMGTNDQYF.